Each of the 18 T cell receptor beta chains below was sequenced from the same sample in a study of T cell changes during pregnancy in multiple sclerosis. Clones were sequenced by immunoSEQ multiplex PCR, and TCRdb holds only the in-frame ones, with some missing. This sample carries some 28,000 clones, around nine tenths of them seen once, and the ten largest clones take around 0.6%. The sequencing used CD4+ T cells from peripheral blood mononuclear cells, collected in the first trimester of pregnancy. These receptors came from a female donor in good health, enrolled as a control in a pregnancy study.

CDR3: CASSQYGTGGNYGYTF. The CDR3 DNA sequence: TGTGCCAGCAGTCAATACGGGACAGGGGGCAACTATGGCTACACCTTC. The gene calls are TRBV11-2 and TRBJ1-2; 12 bases agree with TRBD1. J lost 2 bases, V lost 6 bases, and 7 bases had no gene match. Germline V gene data show CDR1 as SGHAT and CDR2 as FQNNGV. This CDR3 is built from 16 residues.

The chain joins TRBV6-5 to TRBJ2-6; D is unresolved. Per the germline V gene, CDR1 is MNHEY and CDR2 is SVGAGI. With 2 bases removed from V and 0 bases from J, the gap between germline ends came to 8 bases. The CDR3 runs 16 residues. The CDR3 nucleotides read TGTGCCAGCAGTTACGGCTTTGACTCTGGGGCCAACGTCCTGACTTTC. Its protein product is CASSYGFDSGANVLTF.

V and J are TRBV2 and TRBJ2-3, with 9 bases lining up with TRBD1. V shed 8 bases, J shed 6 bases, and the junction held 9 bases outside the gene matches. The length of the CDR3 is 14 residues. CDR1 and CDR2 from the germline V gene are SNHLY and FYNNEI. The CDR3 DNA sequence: TGTGCCAGCCTGTTTGGACAGGGGAGGGATACGCAGTATTTT. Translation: CASLFGQGRDTQYF.

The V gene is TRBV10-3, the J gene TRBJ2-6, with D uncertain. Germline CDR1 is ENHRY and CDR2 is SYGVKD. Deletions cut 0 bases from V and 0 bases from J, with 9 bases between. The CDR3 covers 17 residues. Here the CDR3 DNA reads TGTGCCATCAGTGAGTCGCGGCGGAACTCTGGGGCCAACGTCCTGACTTTC. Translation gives CAISESRRNSGANVLTF.

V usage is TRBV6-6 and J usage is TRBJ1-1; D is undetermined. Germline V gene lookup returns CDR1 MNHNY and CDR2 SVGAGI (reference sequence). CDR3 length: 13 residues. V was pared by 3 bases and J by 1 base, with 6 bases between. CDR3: CASSYSSNTEAFF. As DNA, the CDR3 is TGTGCCAGCAGTTATTCGTCGAACACTGAAGCTTTCTTT.

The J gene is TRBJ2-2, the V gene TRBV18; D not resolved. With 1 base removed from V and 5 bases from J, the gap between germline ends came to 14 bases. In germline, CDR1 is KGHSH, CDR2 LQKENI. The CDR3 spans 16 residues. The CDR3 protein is CASSPRSSPATGELFF. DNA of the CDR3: TGTGCCAGCTCACCACGGAGCAGCCCTGCGACCGGGGAGCTGTTTTTT.

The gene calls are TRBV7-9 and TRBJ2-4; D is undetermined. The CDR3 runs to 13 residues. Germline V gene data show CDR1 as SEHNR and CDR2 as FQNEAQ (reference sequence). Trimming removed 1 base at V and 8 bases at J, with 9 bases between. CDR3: CASSLVRSDIQYF. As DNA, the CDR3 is TGTGCCAGCAGCTTAGTACGTTCGGACATTCAGTACTTC.

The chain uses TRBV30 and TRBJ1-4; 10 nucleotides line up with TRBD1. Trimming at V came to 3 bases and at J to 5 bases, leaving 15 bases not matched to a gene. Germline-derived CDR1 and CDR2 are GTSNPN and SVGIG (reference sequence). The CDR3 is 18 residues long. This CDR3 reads CAWSQTGQGSRRNEKLFF. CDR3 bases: TGTGCCTGGAGCCAGACGGGACAGGGGTCGAGAAGGAATGAAAAACTGTTTTTT.

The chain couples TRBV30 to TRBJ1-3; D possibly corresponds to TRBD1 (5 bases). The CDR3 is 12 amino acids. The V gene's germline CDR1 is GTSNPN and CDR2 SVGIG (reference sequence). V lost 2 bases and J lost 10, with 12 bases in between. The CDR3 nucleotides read TGTGCCTGGAGTCAGGGAATGTGGACCATATATTTT. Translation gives CAWSQGMWTIYF. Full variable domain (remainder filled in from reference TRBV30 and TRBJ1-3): SQTIHQWPATLVQPVGSPLSLECTVEGTSNPNLYWYRQAAGRGLQLLFYSVGIGQISSEVPQNLSASRPQDRQFILSSKKLLLSDSGFYLCAWSQGMWTIYFGEGSWLTVV.

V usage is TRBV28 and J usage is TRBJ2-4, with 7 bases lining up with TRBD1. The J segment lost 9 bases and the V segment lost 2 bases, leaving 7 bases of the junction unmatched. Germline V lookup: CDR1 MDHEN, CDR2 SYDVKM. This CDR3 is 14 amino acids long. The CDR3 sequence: CASSLEGAGLIQYF. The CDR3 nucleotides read TGTGCCAGCAGTTTAGAGGGGGCCGGGCTCATTCAGTACTTC.

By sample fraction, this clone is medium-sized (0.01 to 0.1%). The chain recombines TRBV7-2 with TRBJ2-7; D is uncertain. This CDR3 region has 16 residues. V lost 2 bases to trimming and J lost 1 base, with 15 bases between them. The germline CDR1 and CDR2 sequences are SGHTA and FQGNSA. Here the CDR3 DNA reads TGTGCCAGCAGCTTAAGGCCCCTGGCGGAATCCTACGAGCAGTACTTC. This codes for CASSLRPLAESYEQYF.

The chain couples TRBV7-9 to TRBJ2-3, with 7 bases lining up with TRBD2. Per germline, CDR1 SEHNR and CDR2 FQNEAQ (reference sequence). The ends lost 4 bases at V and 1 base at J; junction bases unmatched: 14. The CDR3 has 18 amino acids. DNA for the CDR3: TGTGCCAGCAGCTCTAAGCGCGGGAGAGGGGATGGCACAGATACGCAGTATTTT. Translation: CASSSKRGRGDGTDTQYF.

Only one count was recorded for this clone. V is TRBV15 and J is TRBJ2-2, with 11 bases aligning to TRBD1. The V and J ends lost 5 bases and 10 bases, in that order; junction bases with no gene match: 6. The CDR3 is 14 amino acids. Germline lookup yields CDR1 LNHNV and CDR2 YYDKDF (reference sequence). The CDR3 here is CATSGRTGGEELFF. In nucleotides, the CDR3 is TGTGCCACCAGCGGCCGGACAGGGGGCGAGGAGCTGTTTTTT.

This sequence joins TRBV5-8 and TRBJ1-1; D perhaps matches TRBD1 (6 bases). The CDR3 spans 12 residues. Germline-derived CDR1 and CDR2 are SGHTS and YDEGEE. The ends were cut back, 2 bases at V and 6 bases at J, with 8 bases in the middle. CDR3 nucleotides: TGTGCCAGCAGCTTCAGGGGCGCTGAAGCTTTCTTT. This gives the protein CASSFRGAEAFF.

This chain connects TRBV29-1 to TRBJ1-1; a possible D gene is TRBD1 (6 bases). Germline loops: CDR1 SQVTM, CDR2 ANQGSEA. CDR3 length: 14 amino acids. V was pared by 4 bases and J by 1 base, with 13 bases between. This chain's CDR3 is CSVVPGGANTEAFF. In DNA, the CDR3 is TGCAGCGTTGTCCCGGGGGGGGCGAACACTGAAGCTTTCTTT.

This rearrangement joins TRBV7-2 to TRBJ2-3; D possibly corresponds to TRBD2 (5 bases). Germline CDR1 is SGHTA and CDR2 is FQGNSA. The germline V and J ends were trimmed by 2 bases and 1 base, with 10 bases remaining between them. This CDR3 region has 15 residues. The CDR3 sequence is CASSLRSGGTDTQYF. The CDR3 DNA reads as TGTGCCAGCAGCTTACGGAGCGGAGGCACAGATACGCAGTATTTT. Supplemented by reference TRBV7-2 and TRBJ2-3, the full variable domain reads GAGVSQSPSNKVTEKGKDVELRCDPISGHTALYWYRQSLGQGLEFLIYFQGNSAPDKSGLPSDRFSAERTGGSVSTLTIQRTQQEDSAVYLCASSLRSGGTDTQYFGPGTRLTVL.

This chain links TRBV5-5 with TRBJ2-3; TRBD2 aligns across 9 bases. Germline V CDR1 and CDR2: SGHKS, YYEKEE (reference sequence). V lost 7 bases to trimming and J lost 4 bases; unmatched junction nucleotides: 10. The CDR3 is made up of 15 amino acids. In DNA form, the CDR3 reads TGTGCCAGCGAAGGGGATAGCGGGAGCGCAGATACGCAGTATTTT. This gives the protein CASEGDSGSADTQYF.

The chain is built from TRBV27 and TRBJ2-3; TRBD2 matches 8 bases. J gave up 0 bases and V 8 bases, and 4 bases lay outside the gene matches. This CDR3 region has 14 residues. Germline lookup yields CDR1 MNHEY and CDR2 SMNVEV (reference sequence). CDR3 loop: CASPSGLSTDTQYF. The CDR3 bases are TGTGCCAGCCCTAGCGGGCTGAGCACAGATACGCAGTATTTT.